This TCR beta chain was profiled in a study of cytomegalovirus exposure and HLA in healthy donors. Study results and caveats: A previous analysis found most TCR beta V segments productive roughly 90% or roughly 30% of the time. Later analysis showed most CMV-associated TCR beta chains appearing HLA-restricted.

This clone was counted a few times. Its target is unknown. Both 60 Vbeta primers and 13 Jbeta primers went into the PCR. Assay used: immunoSEQ multiplex PCR; TCRdb lists only in-frame clones, some missing. The sample includes just over 150,000 clones, about 85% seen only once; the top ten take 2.3%. This CDR3 has 15 amino acids. From germline, CDR1 is SQVTM and CDR2 ANQGSEA. V dropped 4 bases and J dropped 4 bases, with 18 bases sitting between them. The chain joins TRBV29-1 to TRBJ2-3; tentatively, D is TRBD2 (6 bases). The sequencing input was PBMCs. The sequence was collected from a woman between 18 and 29 years old in good health and CMV-seronegative. The CDR3 nucleotides read TGCAGCGTTGTGGCTTTGCGGGGTAATGCAGATACGCAGTATTTT. Translating it yields CSVVALRGNADTQYF.